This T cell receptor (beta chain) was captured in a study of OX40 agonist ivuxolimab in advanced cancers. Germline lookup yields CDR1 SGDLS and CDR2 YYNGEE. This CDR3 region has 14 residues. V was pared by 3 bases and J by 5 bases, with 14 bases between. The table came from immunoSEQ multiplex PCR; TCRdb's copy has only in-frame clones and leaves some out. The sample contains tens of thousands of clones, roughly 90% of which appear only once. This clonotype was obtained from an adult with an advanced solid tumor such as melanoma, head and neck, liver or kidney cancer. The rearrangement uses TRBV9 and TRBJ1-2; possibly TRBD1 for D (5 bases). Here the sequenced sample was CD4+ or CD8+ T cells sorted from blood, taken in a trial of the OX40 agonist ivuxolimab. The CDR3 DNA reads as TGTGCCAGCAGCGCCGAGCCGACAGAGTATGGCTACACCTTC. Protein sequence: CASSAEPTEYGYTF. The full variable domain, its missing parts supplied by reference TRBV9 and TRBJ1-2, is DSGVTQTPKHLITATGQRVTLRCSPRSGDLSVYWYQQSLDQGLQFLIQYYNGEERAKGNILERFSAQQFPDLHSELNLSSLELGDSALYFCASSAEPTEYGYTFGSGTRLTVV.